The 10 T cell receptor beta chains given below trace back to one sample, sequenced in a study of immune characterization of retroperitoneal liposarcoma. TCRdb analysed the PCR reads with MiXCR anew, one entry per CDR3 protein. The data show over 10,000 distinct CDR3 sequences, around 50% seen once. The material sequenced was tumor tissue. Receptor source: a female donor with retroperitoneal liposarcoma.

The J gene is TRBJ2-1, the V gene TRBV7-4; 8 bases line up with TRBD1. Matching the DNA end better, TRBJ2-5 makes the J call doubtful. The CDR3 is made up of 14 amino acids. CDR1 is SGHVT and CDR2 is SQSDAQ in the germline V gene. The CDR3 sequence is CASSFGQGQETQYF. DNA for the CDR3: TGTGCCAGCAGCTTCGGACAGGGCCAAGAGACCCAGTACTTC.

CDR3 region: CASKADTNTGELFF. The CDR3 DNA follows: TGTGCCAGCAAAGCGGACACGAACACCGGGGAGCTGTTTTTT. The chain combines TRBV6-8 with TRBJ2-2; tentatively, D is TRBD1 or TRBD2 (5 bases each). CDR1 MNHGY and CDR2 SAAAGT come from the germline V gene. The CDR3 has 14 amino acids. Trimming pared 7 bases from V and 0 bases from J, leaving 9 bases between.

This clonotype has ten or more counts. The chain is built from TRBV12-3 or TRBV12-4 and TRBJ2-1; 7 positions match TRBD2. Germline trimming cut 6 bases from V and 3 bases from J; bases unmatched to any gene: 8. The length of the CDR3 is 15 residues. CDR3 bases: TGTGCCAGCAGAGCGGGACTACAAATCTACAATGAGCAGTTCTTC. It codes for CASRAGLQIYNEQFF.

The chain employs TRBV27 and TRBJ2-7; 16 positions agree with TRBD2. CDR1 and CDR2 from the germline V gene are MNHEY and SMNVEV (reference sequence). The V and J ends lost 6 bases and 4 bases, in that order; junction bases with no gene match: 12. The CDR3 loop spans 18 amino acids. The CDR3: CASSLSLPGLAGGYEQYF. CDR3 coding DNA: TGTGCCAGCAGCCTATCACTACCGGGACTAGCGGGAGGGTACGAGCAGTACTTC.

CDR3 protein: CASSSQGGYNSPLHF. The DNA for the CDR3 is TGTGCCAGCAGCTCGCAAGGGGGCTATAATTCACCCCTCCACTTT. The chain employs TRBV7-8 and TRBJ1-6; maybe TRBD1 (6 bases). Germline-derived CDR1 and CDR2 are SGHVS and FQNEAQ. Trimming took 4 bases from V and 3 from J, leaving 10 bases between them. CDR3 length: 15 residues.

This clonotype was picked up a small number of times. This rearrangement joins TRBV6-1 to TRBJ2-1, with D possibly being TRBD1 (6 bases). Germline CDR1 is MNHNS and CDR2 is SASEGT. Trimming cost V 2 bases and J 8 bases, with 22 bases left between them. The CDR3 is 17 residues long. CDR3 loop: CASSEREGVSGSDEQFF. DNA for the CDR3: TGTGCCAGCAGTGAAAGAGAGGGGGTCAGTGGGAGCGATGAGCAGTTCTTC.

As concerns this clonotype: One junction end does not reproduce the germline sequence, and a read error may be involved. In DNA, the CDR3 is TGTGCCAGCAGTCCCCGGGAGTCTCCCCTCTGGGGCCAACGTCCTGACTTC. Protein sequence: CASSPRESPLWGQRPDF. The chain joins TRBV27 to TRBJ2-5; a weak D match, TRBD2 (6 bases). This CDR3 region has 17 residues. The germline V gene encodes CDR1 MNHEY and CDR2 SMNVEV (reference sequence).

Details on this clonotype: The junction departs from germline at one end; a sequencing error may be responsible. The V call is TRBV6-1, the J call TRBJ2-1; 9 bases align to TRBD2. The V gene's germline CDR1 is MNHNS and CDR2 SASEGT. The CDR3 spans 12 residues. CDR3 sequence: CASSEYAGGLVF. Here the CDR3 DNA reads TGTGCCAGCAGTGAATATGCGGGAGGGCTGGTCTTC.

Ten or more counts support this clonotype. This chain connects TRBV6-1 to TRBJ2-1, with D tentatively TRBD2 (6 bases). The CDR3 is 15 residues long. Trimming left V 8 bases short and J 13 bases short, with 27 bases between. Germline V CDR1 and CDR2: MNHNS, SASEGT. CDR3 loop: CASDDSGEPEETQFF. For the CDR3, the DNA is TGTGCCAGCGACGATAGCGGAGAACCCGAAGAGACCCAGTTCTTC.

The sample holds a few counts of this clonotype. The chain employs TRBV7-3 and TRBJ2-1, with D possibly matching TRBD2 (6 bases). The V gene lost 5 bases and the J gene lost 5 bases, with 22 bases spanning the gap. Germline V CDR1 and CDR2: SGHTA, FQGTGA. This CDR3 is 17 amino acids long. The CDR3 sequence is CASSAVGRGSRHNEQFF. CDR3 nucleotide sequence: TGTGCCAGCAGCGCCGTCGGTCGGGGGAGTAGGCACAATGAGCAGTTCTTC. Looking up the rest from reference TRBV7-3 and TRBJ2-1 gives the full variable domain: GAGVSQTPSNKVTEKGKYVELRCDPISGHTALYWYRQSLGQGPEFLIYFQGTGAADDSGLPNDRFFAVRPEGSVSTLKIQRTERGDSAVYLCASSAVGRGSRHNEQFFGPGTRLTVL.